What follows describes a single T cell receptor (beta chain). This receptor's antigen is unknown. It has no much larger one-base neighbor in the sample; base qualities were not kept. The CDR3 has 15 amino acids, counting the end cysteine and phenylalanine. Only the CDR3 DNA is retained, 45 bases long and in frame from the first base. For CDR1 and CDR2, the germline V gene (reference sequence) lists LNHDA and SQIVND. Compared with germline, V lacks 5 bases and J lacks 5 bases; bases without a gene match: 9. The sample originates from a study of blood T cell repertoires in COVID-19 (dated by TCRdb to the early 2020s). Broadly, across the study: Collaborator samples came from the United States, Italy and Spain and covered acute and convalescent phases of COVID-19. The dataset comprised deeply sampled blood TCRbeta repertoires from subjects exposed to, actively infected with, or recovered from COVID-19. Nearly every sample came with metadata listing a de-identified subject ID, COVID-19 status, age in years and sex. The repertoires were released in a freely available public database meant as a resource for research on the immune response to SARS-CoV-2. Samples were obtained from the ongoing ImmuneRACE study (first 160 participants) and from some 1,300 subjects provided by 6 global collaborators. Where available, HLA class I and class II types were obtained from metadata supplied by the sample provider rather than from assay-based typing. The prospective study material was composed of cDNA or gDNA derived from T cells, B-cell-depleted T cells, or PBMCs.

The immunoSEQ Assay, a bias-controlled multiplex PCR, was used to amplify TCRbeta CDR3 regions from genomic DNA. The paper's processing steps were these. The number of nucleated cells in each sample was estimated by amplification of reference gene primers within the assay. To quantify the absolute abundance of each unique TCRbeta CDR3 rearrangement, sequence reads were collapsed and filtered. For each sample, productive Simpson clonality was calculated as the square root of Simpson's diversity index over productive rearrangements. The table comes from immuneACCESS by way of TCRdb, which keeps in-frame sequences with V and J called. Part of the clones is missing from these tables; in studies checked, under half for an unresolved V gene and the rest for unknown reasons. V and J calls and clone size come straight from that table; D and trimming were deduced from the DNA. The sample table shows under 350,000 clones, and around 86% are seen once. Of the sample, 4% to 5.5% is held by the ten largest clones.

Points the paper makes about the study in general: The quantity of clinical and demographic metadata differed by source and by participant and was supplied without curation.

Participants in the prospective study were aged about 18 to 95 years, lived in about two dozen United States geographic areas, and enrolled through a virtual design. Cohort assignment in the prospective study relied on participant-reported clinical history from a screening survey and a study questionnaire. Each participant in the prospective study had whole blood, serum and a nasopharyngeal or oropharyngeal swab collected by mobile phlebotomists. Over a 2-month period, participants in the prospective study had the option of providing additional blood draws and questionnaires. Before DNA extraction, prospective study blood samples were shipped either frozen or at room temperature.

The chain uses TRBV19 and TRBJ2-5; 9 bases in the junction line up with TRBD1. The sample was PBMCs or T cells enriched from blood (not recorded which). This TCR was sampled from a middle-aged woman with acute COVID-19. Here the CDR3 is given as CASSLGQGFIETQYF. The nucleotide sequence is given as TGTGCCAGTAGTTTAGGACAGGGGTTTATCGAGACCCAGTACTTC. Outside the CDR3, residues come from the reference TRBV19 and TRBJ2-5 proteins, so the full variable domain is: DGGITQSPKYLFRKEGQNVTLSCEQNLNHDAMYWYRQDPGQGLRLIYYSQIVNDFQKGDIAEGYSVSREKKESFPLTVTSAQKNPTAFYLCASSLGQGFIETQYFGPGTRLLVL.